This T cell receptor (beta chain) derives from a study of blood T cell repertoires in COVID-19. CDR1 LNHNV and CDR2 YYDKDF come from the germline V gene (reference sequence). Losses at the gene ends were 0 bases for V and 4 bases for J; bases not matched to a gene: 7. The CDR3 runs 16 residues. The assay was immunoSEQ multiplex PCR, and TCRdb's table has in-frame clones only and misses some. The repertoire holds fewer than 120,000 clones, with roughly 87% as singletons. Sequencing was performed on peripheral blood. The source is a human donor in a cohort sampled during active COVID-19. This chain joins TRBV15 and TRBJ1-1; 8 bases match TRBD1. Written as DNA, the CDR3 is TGTGCCACCAGCAGAGACTTTGGACAGGGCGGCACTGAAGCTTTCTTT. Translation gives CATSRDFGQGGTEAFF. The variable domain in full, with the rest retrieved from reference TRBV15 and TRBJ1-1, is DAMVIQNPRYQVTQFGKPVTLSCSQTLNHNVMYWYQQKSSQAPKLLFHYYDKDFNNEADTPDNFQSRRPNTSFCFLDIRSPGLGDTAMYLCATSRDFGQGGTEAFFGQGTRLTVV.